This note documents a single T cell receptor (beta chain) sequence. It lacks a known antigen. Base qualities were left out, and no much larger clone turns up one base away. TCR beta repertoires were profiled from peripheral blood of approximately 13 young patients with multiple sclerosis to demonstrate the VDJtools post-analysis software. The multiple sclerosis patients were children and adolescents ranging in age from roughly 6 to 15 years. The library was produced with PCR. TCRdb records Illumina HiSeq 2500 as the sequencer. Unique molecular identifiers were incorporated into TCR beta cDNA libraries to reduce PCR and sequencing biases. Every 1 to 10 million input T cells yielded some 500,000 cDNA molecules, meaning each molecule approximated one T cell. The patient libraries were prepared and sequenced with the same protocol used for the earlier healthy control dataset. Within a given batch, samples were prepared together, multiplexed and sequenced on the same HiSeq lane. In the source study's methods: MIGEC was used to process the raw barcoded reads, and molecular identifier groups with only a single read were discarded before consensus assembly and CDR3 extraction. Clonotype tables were post-analysed with VDJtools, normalizing diversity by down-sampling all datasets to the smallest sample size. Repertoire overlap clustering matched CDR3 amino acid but not nucleotide sequences to correct batch-related cross-sample contamination. In-frame beta chains were kept once TCRdb had trimmed the public reads at Q25 with fastp and called clones with MiXCR. Entries that share a CDR3 protein sequence are merged under the most common genes and DNA. Clone size and V and J calls follow TCRdb, not the original study. The sample records some 890,000 distinct CDR3 sequences, 53% of which are singletons. Approximately 4.2% of the sample lies in the top ten.

The data originate from a study of post-analysis software for immune sequencing data (dated by TCRdb to the mid-2010s). About the study as a whole: Relapsing-remitting, secondary progressive and progressive-relapsing multiple sclerosis were recorded as disease courses, and subtype annotation was lacking for some patients. A subset of samples was prepared in parallel using single-end sample barcoding, then pooled and co-amplified after Illumina adapter ligation. The multiple sclerosis patient repertoires were compared with ten to eleven previously published healthy control repertoires from donors aged 6 to 25 years. The study at large found these results: Roughly 5 TRBV segments, including TRBV5-6, TRBV5-1 and TRBV20-1, were significantly more frequent in patients than controls. Direct clustering with F measure revealed strong co-clustering of samples prepared in the same batch, which led to a batch-effect correction. Significantly lower normalized Chao1 diversity was found in multiple sclerosis patients than in controls, suggesting substantial peripheral T-cell clonal expansion. The multiple sclerosis patient group was slightly younger than the control group.

The junction shows trimming of 0 bases on V and 2 bases on J, plus 12 bases between the germline ends. The CDR1 and CDR2 encoded by the germline V gene are SGHTS and YDEGEE. The CDR3 starts with the cysteine, ends with the phenylalanine, and has 15 residues. This entry keeps only the CDR3 DNA: 45 bases, framed from base 1. What was sequenced was blood. The TCR originated in a girl under 18 with multiple sclerosis. The chain couples TRBV5-8 to TRBJ2-7; the D gene is perhaps TRBD1, from 5 matching bases. The CDR3 region has the sequence CASSLVDRKAYEQYF. The DNA sequence is TGTGCCAGCAGCTTGGTAGACAGAAAGGCCTACGAGCAGTACTTC.